This T cell receptor beta chain originates from a study of blood T cell dynamics during melanoma immunotherapy. Study summary: Metastatic melanoma patients received first-line pembrolizumab or nivolumab plus ipilimumab.

Regarding time point: week 3, after first cycle of checkpoint inhibitor. At 12 weeks after first infusion, RECIST 1.1 defined response for most patients. The repertoire was sequenced with immunoSEQ multiplex PCR; TCRdb's copy has only in-frame clones and lacks some. The table shows roughly 9,000 clones, with 85% to 90% occurring only once. The receptor was derived from a human donor with melanoma. The sequencing here drew on blood, taken from a patient treated with checkpoint blockade.

The CDR3 sequence is CASSPDRLDGYTF. The CDR3 DNA reads as TGCGCCAGCAGCCCGGACAGGTTGGATGGCTACACCTTC. This chain joins TRBV5-1 and TRBJ1-2, with 7 bases that match TRBD1. Unmatched junction bases numbered 6, after V lost 4 bases and J lost 6 bases. The CDR3 loop spans 13 amino acids. The germline CDR1 and CDR2 sequences are SGHRS and YFSETQ.